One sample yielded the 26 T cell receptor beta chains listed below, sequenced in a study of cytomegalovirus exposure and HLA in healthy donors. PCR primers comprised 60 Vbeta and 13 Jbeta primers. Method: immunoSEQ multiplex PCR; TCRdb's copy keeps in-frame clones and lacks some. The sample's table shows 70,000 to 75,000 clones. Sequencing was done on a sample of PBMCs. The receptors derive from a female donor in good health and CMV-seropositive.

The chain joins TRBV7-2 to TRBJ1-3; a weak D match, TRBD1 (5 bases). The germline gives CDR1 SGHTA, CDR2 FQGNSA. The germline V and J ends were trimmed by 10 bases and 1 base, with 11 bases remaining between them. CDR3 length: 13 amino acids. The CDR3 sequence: CATSGSSGNTIYF. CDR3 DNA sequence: TGTGCCACTTCAGGGTCGTCTGGAAACACCATATATTTT.

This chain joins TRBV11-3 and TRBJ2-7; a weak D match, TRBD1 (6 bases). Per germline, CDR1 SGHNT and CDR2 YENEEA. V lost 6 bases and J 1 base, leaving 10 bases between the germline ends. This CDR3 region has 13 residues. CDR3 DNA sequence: TGTGCCAGCAGATCTGGACAGTCCTACGAGCAGTACTTC. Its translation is CASRSGQSYEQYF. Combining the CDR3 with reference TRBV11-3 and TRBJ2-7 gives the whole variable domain EAGVVQSPRYKIIEKKQPVAFWCNPISGHNTLYWYLQNLGQGPELLIRYENEEAVDDSQLPKDRFSAERLKGVDSTLKIQPAELGDSAVYLCASRSGQSYEQYFGPGTRLTVT.

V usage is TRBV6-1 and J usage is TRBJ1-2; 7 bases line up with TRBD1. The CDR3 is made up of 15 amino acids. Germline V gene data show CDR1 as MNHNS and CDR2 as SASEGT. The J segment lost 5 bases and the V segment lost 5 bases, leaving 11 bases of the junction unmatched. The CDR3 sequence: CASSLWPGQPYGYTF. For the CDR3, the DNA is TGTGCCAGCAGTCTATGGCCGGGACAGCCTTATGGCTACACCTTC.

CDR3 nucleotide sequence: TGTGCCAGCAGCCGGGACAGGGGGGATGAGGGCTACACCTTC. It is translated as CASSRDRGDEGYTF. The J gene is TRBJ1-2, the V gene TRBV7-2, with TRBD1 matching over 11 bases. The CDR3 is 14 residues long. CDR1 SGHTA and CDR2 FQGNSA come from the germline V gene. The trim removed 5 bases at V and 8 bases at J, leaving 7 bases unmatched.

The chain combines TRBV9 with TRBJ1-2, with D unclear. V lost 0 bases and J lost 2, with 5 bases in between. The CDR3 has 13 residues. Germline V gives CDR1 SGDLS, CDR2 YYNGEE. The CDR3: CASSVAENYGYTF. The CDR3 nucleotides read TGTGCCAGCAGCGTAGCGGAGAACTATGGCTACACCTTC.

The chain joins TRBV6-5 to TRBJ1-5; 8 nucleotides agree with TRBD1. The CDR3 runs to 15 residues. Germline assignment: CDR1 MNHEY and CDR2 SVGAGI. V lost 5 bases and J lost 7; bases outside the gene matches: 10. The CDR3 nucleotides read TGTGCCAGCAGTCAGACAGGGGAGGTTAACCAGCCCCAGCATTTT. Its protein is CASSQTGEVNQPQHF.

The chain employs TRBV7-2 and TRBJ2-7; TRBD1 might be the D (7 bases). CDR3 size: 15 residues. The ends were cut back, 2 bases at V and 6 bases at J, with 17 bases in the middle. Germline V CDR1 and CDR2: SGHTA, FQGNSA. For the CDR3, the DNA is TGTGCCAGCAGCTTAACTTGGAGGGGGCCGGCCGAGCAGTACTTC. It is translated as CASSLTWRGPAEQYF.

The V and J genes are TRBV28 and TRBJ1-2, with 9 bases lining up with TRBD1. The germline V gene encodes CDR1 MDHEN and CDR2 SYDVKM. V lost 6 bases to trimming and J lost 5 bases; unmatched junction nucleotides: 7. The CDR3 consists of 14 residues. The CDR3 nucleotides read TGTGCCAGCAGCCTACAGGGGGCGGGTTATGGCTACACCTTC. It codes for CASSLQGAGYGYTF.

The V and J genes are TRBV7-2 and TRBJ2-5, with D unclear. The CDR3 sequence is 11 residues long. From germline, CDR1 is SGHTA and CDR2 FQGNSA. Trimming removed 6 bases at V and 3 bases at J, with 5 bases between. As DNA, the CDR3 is TGTGCCAGCAGTTCAGAAGAGACCCAGTACTTC. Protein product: CASSSEETQYF.

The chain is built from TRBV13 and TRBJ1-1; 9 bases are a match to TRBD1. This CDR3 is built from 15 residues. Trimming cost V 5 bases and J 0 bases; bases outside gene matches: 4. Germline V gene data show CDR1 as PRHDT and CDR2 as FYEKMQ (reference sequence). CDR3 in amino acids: CASSTGTGMNTEAFF. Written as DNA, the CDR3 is TGTGCCAGCAGCACTGGGACAGGGATGAACACTGAAGCTTTCTTT.

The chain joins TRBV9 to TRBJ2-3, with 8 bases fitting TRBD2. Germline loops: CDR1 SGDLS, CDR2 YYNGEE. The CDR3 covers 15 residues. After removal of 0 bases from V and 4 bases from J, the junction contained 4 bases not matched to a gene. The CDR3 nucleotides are TGTGCCAGCAGCGTAGCGGCGGGGGGACCAGATACGCAGTATTTT. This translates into CASSVAAGGPDTQYF. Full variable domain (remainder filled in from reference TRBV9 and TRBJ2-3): DSGVTQTPKHLITATGQRVTLRCSPRSGDLSVYWYQQSLDQGLQFLIQYYNGEERAKGNILERFSAQQFPDLHSELNLSSLELGDSALYFCASSVAAGGPDTQYFGPGTRLTVL.

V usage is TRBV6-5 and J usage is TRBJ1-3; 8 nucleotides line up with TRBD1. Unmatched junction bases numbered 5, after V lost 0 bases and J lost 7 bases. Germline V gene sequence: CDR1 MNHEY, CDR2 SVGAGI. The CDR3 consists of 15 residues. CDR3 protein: CASSYSQGAVNTIYF. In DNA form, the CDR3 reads TGTGCCAGCAGTTACTCTCAGGGGGCAGTGAACACCATATATTTT.

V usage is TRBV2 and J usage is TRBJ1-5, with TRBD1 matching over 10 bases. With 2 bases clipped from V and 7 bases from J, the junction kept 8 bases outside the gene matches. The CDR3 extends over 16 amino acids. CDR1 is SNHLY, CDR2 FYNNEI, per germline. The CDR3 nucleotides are TGTGCCAGCAGTGAACCCGGGACAGGGGCATGGCAGCCCCAGCATTTT. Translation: CASSEPGTGAWQPQHF.

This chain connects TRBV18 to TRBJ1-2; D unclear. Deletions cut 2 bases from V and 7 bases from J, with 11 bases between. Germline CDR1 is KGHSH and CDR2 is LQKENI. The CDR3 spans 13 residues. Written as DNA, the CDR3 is TGTGCCAGCTCACCATCGGGGAACATTGGCTACACCTTC. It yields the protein CASSPSGNIGYTF.

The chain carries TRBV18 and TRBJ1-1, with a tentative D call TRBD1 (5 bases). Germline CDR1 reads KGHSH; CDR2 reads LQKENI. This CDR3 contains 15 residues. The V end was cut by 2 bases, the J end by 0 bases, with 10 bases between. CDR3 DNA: TGTGCCAGCTCACCAAAGGGGCAGTTGAACACTGAAGCTTTCTTT. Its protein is CASSPKGQLNTEAFF.

For the CDR3, the DNA is TGTGCCAGCGGCACGCACGGGACAGGGGGCGGCGAGCAGTACTTC. This sequence encodes CASGTHGTGGGEQYF. The chain couples TRBV9 to TRBJ2-7; TRBD1 agrees at 12 bases. V dropped 7 bases and J dropped 6; count of bases not matched to a gene: 11. Germline-derived CDR1 and CDR2 are SGDLS and YYNGEE. CDR3 length equals 15 residues.

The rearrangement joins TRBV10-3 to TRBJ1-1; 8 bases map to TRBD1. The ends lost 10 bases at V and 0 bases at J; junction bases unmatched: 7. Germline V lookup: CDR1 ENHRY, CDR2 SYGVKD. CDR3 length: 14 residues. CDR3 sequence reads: CATNRGWLNTEAFF. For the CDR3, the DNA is TGTGCCACAAACAGGGGGTGGCTGAACACTGAAGCTTTCTTT.

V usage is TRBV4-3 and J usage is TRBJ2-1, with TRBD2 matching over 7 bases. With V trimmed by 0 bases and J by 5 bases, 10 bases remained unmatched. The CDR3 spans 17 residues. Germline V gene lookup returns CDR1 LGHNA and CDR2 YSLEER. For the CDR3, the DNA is TGCGCCAGCAGCCAAGATACGTCGAGTGCGGGAGACAATGAGCAGTTCTTC. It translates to CASSQDTSSAGDNEQFF.

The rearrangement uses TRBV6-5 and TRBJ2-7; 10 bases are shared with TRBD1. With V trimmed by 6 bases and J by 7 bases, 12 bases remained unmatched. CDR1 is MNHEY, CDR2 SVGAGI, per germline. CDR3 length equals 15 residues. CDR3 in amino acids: CASSQDRGILWEQYF. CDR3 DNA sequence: TGTGCCAGCAGCCAGGACAGGGGGATCCTGTGGGAGCAGTACTTC.

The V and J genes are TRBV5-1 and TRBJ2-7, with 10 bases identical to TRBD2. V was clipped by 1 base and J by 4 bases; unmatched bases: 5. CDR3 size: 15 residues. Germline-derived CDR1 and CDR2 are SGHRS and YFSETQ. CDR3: CASSLSAGGEYEQYF. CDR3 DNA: TGCGCCAGCAGCTTGTCAGCGGGAGGGGAGTACGAGCAGTACTTC.

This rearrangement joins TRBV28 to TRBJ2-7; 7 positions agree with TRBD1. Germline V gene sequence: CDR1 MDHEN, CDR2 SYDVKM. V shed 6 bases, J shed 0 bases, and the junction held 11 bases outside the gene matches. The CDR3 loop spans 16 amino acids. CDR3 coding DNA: TGTGCCAGCAGAACCGACACAGGGGACCGCTCCTACGAGCAGTACTTC. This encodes CASRTDTGDRSYEQYF.

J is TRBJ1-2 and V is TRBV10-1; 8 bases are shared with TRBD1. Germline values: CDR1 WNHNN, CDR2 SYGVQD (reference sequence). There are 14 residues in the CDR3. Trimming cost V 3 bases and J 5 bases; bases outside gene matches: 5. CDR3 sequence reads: CASSEGDRPYGYTF. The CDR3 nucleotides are TGCGCCAGCAGTGAAGGGGACAGGCCGTATGGCTACACCTTC.

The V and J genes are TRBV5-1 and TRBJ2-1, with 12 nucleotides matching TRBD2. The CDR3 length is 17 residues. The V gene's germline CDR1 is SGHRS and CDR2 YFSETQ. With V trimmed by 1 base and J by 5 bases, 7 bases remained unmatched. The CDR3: CASSLTLTSGGHNEQFF. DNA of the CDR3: TGCGCCAGCAGCTTGACACTGACTAGCGGGGGACACAATGAGCAGTTCTTC.

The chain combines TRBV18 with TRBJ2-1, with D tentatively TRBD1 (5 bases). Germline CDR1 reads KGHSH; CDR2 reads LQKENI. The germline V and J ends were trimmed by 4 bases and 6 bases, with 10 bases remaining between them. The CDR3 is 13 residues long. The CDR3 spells CASSLRQSNEQFF. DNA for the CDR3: TGTGCCAGCTCACTCCGACAGAGCAATGAGCAGTTCTTC.

DNA of the CDR3: TGTGCCAGCAGCTTTGGGACAGGGGGCAACTATGGCTACACCTTC. It is translated as CASSFGTGGNYGYTF. The chain combines TRBV7-2 with TRBJ1-2, with TRBD1 identical over 12 bases. Germline CDR1 is SGHTA and CDR2 is FQGNSA. With 3 bases clipped from V and 2 bases from J, the junction kept 1 base outside the gene matches. This CDR3 has 15 amino acids.

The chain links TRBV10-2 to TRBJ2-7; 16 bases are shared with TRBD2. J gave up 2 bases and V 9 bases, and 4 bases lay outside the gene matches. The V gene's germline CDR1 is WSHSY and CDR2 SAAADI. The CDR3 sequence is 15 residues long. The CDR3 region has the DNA TGCGCCAGGGGACTAGCGGGAGGGCCACCCTACGAGCAGTACTTC. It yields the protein CARGLAGGPPYEQYF.